The 19 T cell receptor beta chains presented below share a single source sample, sequenced in a study of chemoradiotherapy in HPV16-positive cancers. Measured with immunoSEQ multiplex PCR; TCRdb has only the in-frame clones, and not every one. The sample lists 2,500 to 3,500 clones, about 83% occurring once. The sequencing used tumor tissue, collected from a patient who underwent chemoradiotherapy. The receptors derive from a human donor with HPV-associated anogenital cancer.

This chain connects TRBV5-4 to TRBJ2-3; TRBD2 might be the D (6 bases). The CDR3 totals 19 residues. Trimming took 5 bases from V and 1 from J, leaving 26 bases between them. Germline CDR1 reads SGHNT; CDR2 reads YYREEE (reference sequence). The CDR3 DNA is TGTGCCAGCAGTCACTACAGCGGGTTGGGCAAGGTCGGCACAGATACGCAGTATTTT. Encoded protein: CASSHYSGLGKVGTDTQYF. The full variable domain, with the rest looked up from reference TRBV5-4 and TRBJ2-3, is ETGVTQSPTHLIKTRGQQVTLRCSSQSGHNTVSWYQQALGQGPQFIFQYYREEENGRGNFPPRFSGLQFPNYSSELNVNALELDDSALYLCASSHYSGLGKVGTDTQYFGPGTRLTVL.

V gene TRBV28 combines with J gene TRBJ1-5, with D uncertain. The V end lost 8 bases, the J end lost 3 bases, and 20 bases lay between the germline ends. The CDR3 is 16 amino acids. Germline values: CDR1 MDHEN, CDR2 SYDVKM. The DNA of the CDR3 is TGTGCCAGCGGAGGGTTAATTCGAGGGAACAATCAGCCCCAGCATTTT. Amino acids: CASGGLIRGNNQPQHF.

The V call is TRBV27, the J call TRBJ1-1; tentative D call: TRBD1 (6 bases). CDR3 length: 15 residues. With 6 bases removed from V and 7 bases from J, the gap between germline ends came to 21 bases. Germline CDR1 MNHEY, CDR2 SMNVEV (reference sequence). The chain's CDR3 is CASRNLLNRASEAFF. The CDR3 DNA follows: TGTGCCAGCAGAAACCTGTTAAACAGGGCAAGTGAAGCTTTCTTT.

CDR3 DNA sequence: TGTGCCAGCAGCCCCGGAGGCTCTGGGGCCAACGTCCTGACTTTC. This codes for CASSPGGSGANVLTF. The V call is TRBV11-3, the J call TRBJ2-6, with D tentatively TRBD2 (5 bases). V was trimmed by 5 bases and J by 0 bases, leaving 8 bases between them. This CDR3 comprises 15 residues. Germline CDR1 and CDR2: SGHNT and YENEEA.

The rearrangement uses TRBV6-1 and TRBJ2-7; TRBD1 agrees at 7 bases. This CDR3 has 15 residues. Trimming took 3 bases from V and 1 from J; bases not matched to a gene: 6. Germline V gene data show CDR1 as MNHNS and CDR2 as SASEGT. In nucleotides, the CDR3 is TGTGCCAGCAGTGAGTTAGGGGGACAGTCCTACGAGCAGTACTTC. This sequence encodes CASSELGGQSYEQYF.

J is TRBJ1-4 and V is TRBV4-1; D unclear. The CDR3 extends over 19 amino acids. Per the germline V gene, CDR1 is MGHRA and CDR2 is YSYEKL. V was shortened by 8 bases and J by 4 bases, with 29 bases between the two germline ends. The CDR3 spells CASLKEVSSVFGGNEKLFF. The CDR3 DNA reads as TGCGCCAGCCTAAAGGAGGTTTCGAGTGTCTTCGGAGGTAATGAAAAACTGTTTTTT.

The chain employs TRBV5-1 and TRBJ2-1; the match to TRBD1 covers 8 bases. V shed 6 bases, J shed 9 bases, and the junction held 11 bases outside the gene matches. This CDR3 region has 14 residues. Germline CDR1 reads SGHRS; CDR2 reads YFSETQ. The CDR3 DNA is TGCGCCAGCACCGGGACAGGTGGGGGGTTTGAGCAGTTCTTC. Protein: CASTGTGGGFEQFF.

The J gene is TRBJ2-3, the V gene TRBV4-2; a weak D match, TRBD2 (6 bases). Germline V gene sequence: CDR1 LGHNA, CDR2 YNFKEQ. V was cut by 0 bases and J by 4 bases, with 8 bases left in between. The CDR3 length is 14 residues. The CDR3 spells CASSQDREPDTQYF. CDR3 sequence (DNA): TGTGCCAGCAGCCAAGATCGGGAGCCAGATACGCAGTATTTT.

The chain uses TRBV15 and TRBJ1-4; TRBD1 aligns across 7 bases. Germline V gene lookup returns CDR1 LNHNV and CDR2 YYDKDF (reference sequence). The CDR3 runs to 15 residues. J gave up 7 bases and V 0 bases, and 5 bases lay outside the gene matches. CDR3 in amino acids: CATSRDQGVTEKLFF. In DNA, the CDR3 is TGTGCCACCAGCAGAGATCAGGGGGTGACTGAAAAACTGTTTTTT.

The chain recombines TRBV18 with TRBJ2-7, with D unclear. Germline V gene sequence: CDR1 KGHSH, CDR2 LQKENI. V lost 0 bases, J lost 0 bases, and 3 bases lay in between. CDR3 length: 13 amino acids. In nucleotides, the CDR3 is TGTGCCAGCTCACCACCAAGCTCCTACGAGCAGTACTTC. This translates into CASSPPSSYEQYF.

The J gene is TRBJ1-1, the V gene TRBV4-1; D unclear. Germline V gene data show CDR1 as MGHRA and CDR2 as YSYEKL. This CDR3 is 15 amino acids long. V was pared by 1 base and J by 0 bases, with 9 bases between. The CDR3 sequence: CASSQAASLNTEAFF. CDR3 in DNA: TGCGCCAGCAGCCAAGCAGCCAGCCTGAACACTGAAGCTTTCTTT.

This chain uses TRBV5-1 with TRBJ1-1; no clear D gene. CDR1 is SGHRS, CDR2 YFSETQ, per germline. The germline V and J ends were trimmed by 4 bases and 0 bases, with 13 bases remaining between them. The CDR3 is 15 amino acids. The DNA of the CDR3 is TGCGCCAGCAGCCCCTCGGCGGGAATGAACACTGAAGCTTTCTTT. Protein: CASSPSAGMNTEAFF. Together with reference TRBV5-1 and TRBJ1-1, the CDR3 gives the full variable domain: KAGVTQTPRYLIKTRGQQVTLSCSPISGHRSVSWYQQTPGQGLQFLFEYFSETQRNKGNFPGRFSGRQFSNSRSEMNVSTLELGDSALYLCASSPSAGMNTEAFFGQGTRLTVV.

V usage is TRBV7-2 and J usage is TRBJ2-3, with D possibly being TRBD1 (6 bases). Trimming took off 5 bases at V and 3 bases at J, with 9 bases between the two ends. The CDR3 sequence is 13 residues long. Germline V gives CDR1 SGHTA, CDR2 FQGNSA. CDR3 sequence: CASSRTVTDTQYF. In DNA form, the CDR3 reads TGTGCCAGCAGCAGGACAGTGACAGATACGCAGTATTTT. The whole variable domain, filled in from reference TRBV7-2 and TRBJ2-3, reads GAGVSQSPSNKVTEKGKDVELRCDPISGHTALYWYRQSLGQGLEFLIYFQGNSAPDKSGLPSDRFSAERTGGSVSTLTIQRTQQEDSAVYLCASSRTVTDTQYFGPGTRLTVL.

This chain joins TRBV9 and TRBJ2-1; D is possibly TRBD1 (6 bases). The V end was cut by 4 bases, the J end by 0 bases, with 14 bases between. The length of the CDR3 is 16 residues. Germline V CDR1 and CDR2: SGDLS, YYNGEE. CDR3 region: CASSFRGTSSYNEQFF. The DNA of the CDR3 is TGTGCCAGCAGCTTTAGGGGGACCAGCTCCTACAATGAGCAGTTCTTC.

The table lists this clone with a few counts. V is TRBV5-6 and J is TRBJ1-1; perhaps TRBD1 as D (6 bases). CDR3 length: 15 amino acids. Trimming took 1 base from V and 3 from J, leaving 13 bases between them. Germline assignment: CDR1 SGHDT and CDR2 YYEEEE. Here the CDR3 reads CASSLRTRGHTEAFF. The CDR3 region has the DNA TGTGCCAGCAGCTTGAGGACCCGGGGGCACACTGAAGCTTTCTTT.

V is TRBV7-2 and J is TRBJ2-3, with no clear D. The CDR3 consists of 14 residues. The germline gives CDR1 SGHTA, CDR2 FQGNSA. Trimming left V 2 bases short and J 1 base short, with 7 bases between. CDR3 DNA: TGTGCCAGCAGCTTATATCTCCGCACAGATACGCAGTATTTT. It is translated as CASSLYLRTDTQYF.

This chain uses TRBV5-1 with TRBJ2-5; a possible D gene is TRBD2 (7 bases). CDR1 SGHRS and CDR2 YFSETQ come from the germline V gene. V was clipped by 2 bases and J by 5 bases, with 16 bases between them. CDR3 length: 15 residues. The CDR3 DNA sequence: TGCGCCAGCAGCTTAAGTTGGGGGGGCGAGGAGACCCAGTACTTC. It translates to CASSLSWGGEETQYF.

This chain connects TRBV30 to TRBJ2-6, with no clear D. Looked up from germline, CDR1 is GTSNPN and CDR2 is SVGIG (reference sequence). The length of the CDR3 is 13 residues. Trimming took off 6 bases at V and 10 bases at J, with 16 bases between the two ends. The CDR3 loop reads CACRRAGLNVLTF. CDR3 nucleotides: TGTGCCTGCCGAAGGGCAGGCCTAAACGTCCTGACTTTC.

V gene TRBV12-1 combines with J gene TRBJ2-7; TRBD1 was called by the table and not checked on the DNA. TRBV12-1 is tagged as a pseudogene. CDR3 size: 16 residues. The CDR3 DNA sequence: TGTGCCAGCTTACGCCCCCCGGACAGGGGGCCCTACGAGCAGTACTTC. Protein: CASLRPPDRGPYEQYF.